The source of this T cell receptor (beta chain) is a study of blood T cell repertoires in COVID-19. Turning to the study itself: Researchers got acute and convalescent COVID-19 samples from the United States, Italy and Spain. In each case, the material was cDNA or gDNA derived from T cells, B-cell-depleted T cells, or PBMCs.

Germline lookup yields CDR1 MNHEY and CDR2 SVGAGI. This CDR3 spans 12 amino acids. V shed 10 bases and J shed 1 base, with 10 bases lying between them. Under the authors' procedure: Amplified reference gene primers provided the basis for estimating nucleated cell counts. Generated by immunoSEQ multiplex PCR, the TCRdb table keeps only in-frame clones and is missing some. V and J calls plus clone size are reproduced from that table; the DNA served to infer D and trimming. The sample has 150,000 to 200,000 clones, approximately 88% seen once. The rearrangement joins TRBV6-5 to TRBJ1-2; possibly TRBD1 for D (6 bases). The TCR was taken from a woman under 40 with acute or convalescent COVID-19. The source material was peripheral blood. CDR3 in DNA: TGTGCCACCGGACAGTTTAACTATGGCTACACCTTC. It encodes CATGQFNYGYTF.